Below, 7 T cell receptor beta chains from the same sample are listed, as sequenced in a study of shared clonotypes between healthy human individuals. Produced via immunoSEQ multiplex PCR; TCRdb's table is partial and in-frame only. Of over a million clones listed, less than 99% are singletons. Specimen: naive CD4+ T cells sorted from blood. Subset reported: CD45RA+ positively selected. Source of these receptors: a man aged 25-45 years in good health.

The chain joins TRBV2 to TRBJ2-7; TRBD1 agrees at 7 bases. V was pared by 5 bases and J by 2 bases, with 3 bases of the junction left unmatched. The CDR3 contains 13 residues. Germline loops: CDR1 SNHLY, CDR2 FYNNEI. The CDR3 reads CASSRTGAYEQYF. In nucleotides, the CDR3 is TGTGCCAGCAGTCGTACAGGGGCCTACGAGCAGTACTTC. Supplemented by reference TRBV2 and TRBJ2-7, the full variable domain reads EPEVTQTPSHQVTQMGQEVILRCVPISNHLYFYWYRQILGQKVEFLVSFYNNEISEKSEIFDDQFSVERPDGSNFTLKIRSTKLEDSAMYFCASSRTGAYEQYFGPGTRLTVT.

The J gene is TRBJ2-3, the V gene TRBV11-1, with D hard to call. Trimming removed 2 bases at V and 2 bases at J, with 11 bases between. Germline loops: CDR1 SGHAT, CDR2 FQDESV (reference sequence). This CDR3 has 15 residues. The CDR3 nucleotides read TGTGCCAGCAGCTTAACTTTCCAAAACACAGATACGCAGTATTTT. Protein sequence: CASSLTFQNTDTQYF.

Only one count was recorded for this clone. Other DNA sequences in this sample translate to the same CDR3. This sequence joins TRBV4-1 and TRBJ2-7; 8 nucleotides match TRBD2. This CDR3 spans 14 amino acids. Germline loops: CDR1 MGHRA, CDR2 YSYEKL. V shed 4 bases and J 1 base; nucleotides not matched to a gene: 3. CDR3: CASSLTSGSYEQYF. The CDR3 DNA sequence: TGCGCCAGCAGCCTCACTAGCGGATCCTACGAGCAGTACTTC.

This chain joins TRBV19 and TRBJ1-5; no clear D gene. The CDR3 covers 15 residues. V was pared by 5 bases and J by 0 bases, with 11 bases between. CDR1 is LNHDA and CDR2 is SQIVND in the germline V gene (reference sequence). The CDR3 is CASSPRTGSNQPQHF. The DNA of the CDR3 is TGTGCCAGTAGTCCCAGGACCGGTAGCAATCAGCCCCAGCATTTT.

DNA for the CDR3: TGTGCCAGCAGCTTAGAGCGACTAGCGGGAGGTCCCTACAATGAGCAGTTCTTC. Protein sequence: CASSLERLAGGPYNEQFF. The chain employs TRBV7-8 and TRBJ2-1, with 13 bases matching TRBD2. Germline CDR1 and CDR2: SGHVS and FQNEAQ. The CDR3 loop spans 18 amino acids. Trimming cost V 1 base and J 2 bases; bases outside gene matches: 5.

The rearrangement links TRBV6-1 to TRBJ2-7; D may be TRBD1 (5 bases). The germline V gene has CDR1 MNHNS and CDR2 SASEGT. CDR3 length: 14 amino acids. V gave up 11 bases and J gave up 5 bases, with 22 bases separating them. Here the CDR3 DNA reads TGTGCCGTCCATTTCCAGGGTTTGTTAGACGAGCAGTACTTC. It encodes CAVHFQGLLDEQYF.

The chain combines TRBV5-5 with TRBJ1-2, with D perhaps matching TRBD1 (5 bases). Germline V gene lookup returns CDR1 SGHKS and CDR2 YYEKEE (reference sequence). The V gene lost 4 bases and the J gene lost 6 bases, with 19 bases spanning the gap. The CDR3 is made up of 15 amino acids. CDR3 coding DNA: TGTGCCAGCAGCCCCCCGGGGGGTACCCAGAATGGCTACACCTTC. Residues: CASSPPGGTQNGYTF.